The T cell receptor (beta chain) under discussion was sequenced for a study of regulatory T cells in long-lasting Graves disease. Time point noted: persistent/refractory GD, antithyroid drugs over 5 years with positive TRAb. RNA isolated from PBMCs was used to make the TCR library. Trimming stripped 5 bases from V and 8 bases from J, with 13 bases between. This CDR3 contains 13 residues. CDR1 and CDR2 (germline): MRHNA, SNTAGT. According to the study, TCR beta libraries were built with iRepertoire HTBI primers and CDR3-region Arm-PCR. TCRdb reanalysed the multiplex PCR reads using MiXCR and keeps one entry per CDR3 protein. The sample has roughly 500,000 distinct CDR3 sequences, under 25% seen once; the top ten hold 10% to 15%.

Sequenced material: peripheral blood mononuclear cells (PBMCs), taken when the disease was refractory, from a patient treated with antithyroid drugs. The chain is built from TRBV6-4 and TRBJ2-1, with D perhaps assigned TRBD1 or TRBD2 (7 bases each). The receptor's source is a female donor with Graves disease. The CDR3 protein is CASSRQGGDEQFF. The CDR3, as DNA: TGTGCCAGCAGTAGGCAGGGGGGGGATGAGCAGTTCTTC.